The 29 T cell receptor beta chains below come from one sample, sequenced in a study of shared clonotypes between healthy human individuals. Assay: immunoSEQ multiplex PCR; the TCRdb copy retains only in-frame clones and omits some. Here the sample spans roughly 1.5 million clones, under 99% being singletons. Material for sequencing was naive CD4+ T cells sorted from blood. Subset described: CD45RA+ positively selected. These receptor sequences come from a man aged 25 to 45 in good health.

The gene calls are TRBV19 and TRBJ2-2; tentative D call: TRBD1 (6 bases). Looked up from germline, CDR1 is LNHDA and CDR2 is SQIVND (reference sequence). This CDR3 spans 14 amino acids. The germline V and J ends were trimmed by 3 bases and 7 bases, with 12 bases remaining between them. The DNA for the CDR3 is TGTGCCAGTAGTATTCCAGGGGCCGTCGGGGAGCTGTTTTTT. It specifies CASSIPGAVGELFF. Filled out from reference TRBV19 and TRBJ2-2, the complete variable domain reads DGGITQSPKYLFRKEGQNVTLSCEQNLNHDAMYWYRQDPGQGLRLIYYSQIVNDFQKGDIAEGYSVSREKKESFPLTVTSAQKNPTAFYLCASSIPGAVGELFFGEGSRLTVL.

This chain joins TRBV5-6 and TRBJ2-1; 8 bases map to TRBD2. The V gene's germline CDR1 is SGHDT and CDR2 YYEEEE. CDR3 size: 16 residues. With 2 bases clipped from V and 2 bases from J, the junction kept 6 bases outside the gene matches. This chain's CDR3 is CASSLPRLATYNEQFF. The CDR3 region has the DNA TGTGCCAGCAGCTTACCACGACTAGCGACCTACAATGAGCAGTTCTTC.

This sequence joins TRBV10-1 and TRBJ1-2; tentative D call: TRBD1 (6 bases). The V gene lost 0 bases and the J gene lost 5 bases, with 16 bases spanning the gap. The CDR3 loop spans 16 amino acids. The germline V gene encodes CDR1 WNHNN and CDR2 SYGVQD (reference sequence). CDR3 in DNA: TGCGCCAGCAGTGAGTCCCAGGGGACAAACCTTTATGGCTACACCTTC. This translates into CASSESQGTNLYGYTF.

The V and J genes are TRBV2 and TRBJ2-5; 8 nucleotides line up with TRBD1. V gave up 8 bases and J gave up 2 bases; unmatched junction bases: 10. This CDR3 is 15 amino acids long. Germline V gives CDR1 SNHLY, CDR2 FYNNEI. CDR3: CASGLTGVGQETQYF. The CDR3 DNA reads TGTGCCAGCGGCCTGACAGGGGTAGGGCAAGAGACCCAGTACTTC.

V usage is TRBV6-6 and J usage is TRBJ1-5; 7 positions match TRBD1. The CDR3 is 15 amino acids. The germline gives CDR1 MNHNY, CDR2 SVGAGI (reference sequence). V lost 0 bases and J lost 7; bases outside the gene matches: 6. CDR3 region: CASSYSEGAGQPQHF. The DNA for the CDR3 is TGTGCCAGCAGTTACTCTGAGGGGGCCGGGCAGCCCCAGCATTTT.

The chain employs TRBV7-2 and TRBJ2-7; no definite D call. CDR3 length equals 14 residues. V dropped 1 base and J dropped 6 bases, with 13 bases sitting between them. CDR1 and CDR2 (germline): SGHTA, FQGNSA. The CDR3 nucleotides are TGTGCCAGCAGCTTAGGCACCTTCTTGGGCGAGCAGTACTTC. Encoded protein: CASSLGTFLGEQYF.

This chain joins TRBV27 and TRBJ2-7; 9 nucleotides agree with TRBD1. The CDR3 covers 14 residues. The junction had 6 bases not matched to a gene; V was cut back by 6 bases and J by 3 bases. Per the germline V gene, CDR1 is MNHEY and CDR2 is SMNVEV (reference sequence). In nucleotides, the CDR3 is TGTGCCAGCAGAAAAACAGGGGGCGGCTACGAGCAGTACTTC. Translation: CASRKTGGGYEQYF.

This rearrangement joins TRBV25-1 to TRBJ2-7, with TRBD2 identical over 11 bases. The CDR3 is 17 residues long. Trimming at V came to 1 base and at J to 5 bases, leaving 10 bases not matched to a gene. From germline, CDR1 is MGHDK and CDR2 SYGVNS. CDR3 residues: CASSELGTSGIPNEQYF. Here the CDR3 DNA reads TGTGCCAGCAGTGAATTAGGGACTAGCGGTATTCCCAACGAGCAGTACTTC.

V usage is TRBV5-6 and J usage is TRBJ2-3, with 11 bases lining up with TRBD2. Germline lookup yields CDR1 SGHDT and CDR2 YYEEEE. Trimming at V came to 0 bases and at J to 1 base, leaving 4 bases not matched to a gene. The CDR3 length is 17 residues. The CDR3 region is CASSLAAGLAGTDTQYF. The CDR3 DNA sequence: TGTGCCAGCAGCTTGGCGGCGGGACTAGCGGGCACAGATACGCAGTATTTT.

This chain joins TRBV5-1 and TRBJ2-2, with TRBD1 matching 9 bases. Germline lookup yields CDR1 SGHRS and CDR2 YFSETQ. V gave up 5 bases and J gave up 3 bases; unmatched junction bases: 20. The CDR3 totals 20 residues. CDR3 sequence reads: CASRHLSPGTGSGDTGELFF. The CDR3 coding sequence is TGCGCCAGCAGACACCTTAGTCCCGGGACAGGGAGCGGCGACACCGGGGAGCTGTTTTTT. The full variable domain, its missing parts supplied by reference TRBV5-1 and TRBJ2-2, is KAGVTQTPRYLIKTRGQQVTLSCSPISGHRSVSWYQQTPGQGLQFLFEYFSETQRNKGNFPGRFSGRQFSNSRSEMNVSTLELGDSALYLCASRHLSPGTGSGDTGELFFGEGSRLTVL.

The gene calls are TRBV5-6 and TRBJ2-1, with TRBD1 as a possible D gene (5 bases). The CDR3 sequence is 14 residues long. Germline CDR1 is SGHDT and CDR2 is YYEEEE. Trimming stripped 1 base from V and 2 bases from J, with 7 bases between. CDR3 nucleotide sequence: TGTGCCAGCAGCTTGAGGGGCACCTACAATGAGCAGTTCTTC. Amino acids: CASSLRGTYNEQFF.

The rearrangement uses TRBV14 and TRBJ2-2; D is uncertain. V was trimmed by 4 bases and J by 4 bases, leaving 13 bases between them. CDR1 and CDR2 from the germline V gene are SGHDN and FVKESK. This CDR3 spans 15 amino acids. The CDR3 is CASSPTRGRTGELFF. The CDR3 DNA follows: TGTGCCAGCAGCCCAACGAGAGGCCGCACCGGGGAGCTGTTTTTT.

The J gene is TRBJ1-1, the V gene TRBV11-3; TRBD1 is a possible D gene (5 bases). The germline gives CDR1 SGHNT, CDR2 YENEEA. This CDR3 contains 13 residues. V shed 5 bases and J shed 4 bases, with 11 bases lying between them. CDR3 sequence (DNA): TGTGCCAGCAGCCCCTCGGGGCCCACTGAAGCTTTCTTT. This codes for CASSPSGPTEAFF.

V is TRBV5-8 and J is TRBJ1-5; D remains ambiguous. V lost 4 bases, J lost 1 base, and 12 bases lay in between. This CDR3 has 15 amino acids. CDR1 is SGHTS, CDR2 YDEGEE, per germline. CDR3 DNA: TGTGCCAGCAGCCTTTTTGGGCCGAGCAATCAGCCCCAGCATTTT. Protein sequence: CASSLFGPSNQPQHF.

This clone occurred once. This sequence joins TRBV5-4 and TRBJ2-7, with 7 bases identical to TRBD2. CDR3 length: 15 amino acids. Unmatched junction bases numbered 10, after V lost 3 bases and J lost 4 bases. Looked up from germline, CDR1 is SGHNT and CDR2 is YYREEE (reference sequence). In DNA, the CDR3 is TGTGCCAGCAGCTCTAAGAGGGAGGGCGGATACGAGCAGTACTTC. Protein sequence: CASSSKREGGYEQYF.

The rearrangement joins TRBV6-5 to TRBJ1-2; a possible D gene is TRBD1 (5 bases). This CDR3 has 11 residues. The V gene lost 10 bases and the J gene lost 6 bases, with 12 bases spanning the gap. Germline values: CDR1 MNHEY, CDR2 SVGAGI. The CDR3 region is CAIKGRDGYTF. CDR3 bases: TGTGCCATAAAGGGGCGGGATGGCTACACCTTC.

V and J are TRBV18 and TRBJ2-6; no clear D. Trimming removed 2 bases from V and 1 base from J, with 12 bases in between. The CDR3 runs to 17 residues. In germline, CDR1 is KGHSH, CDR2 LQKENI. The CDR3 is CASSPRDILSGANVLTF. DNA for the CDR3: TGTGCCAGCTCACCAAGAGACATCCTATCTGGGGCCAACGTCCTGACTTTC. Looking up the rest from reference TRBV18 and TRBJ2-6 gives the full variable domain: NAGVMQNPRHLVRRRGQEARLRCSPMKGHSHVYWYRQLPEEGLKFMVYLQKENIIDESGMPKERFSAEFPKEGPSILRIQQVVRGDSAAYFCASSPRDILSGANVLTFGAGSRLTVL.

This clone came up once. The chain uses TRBV5-5 and TRBJ2-1; D not certain. This CDR3 contains 16 residues. Germline values: CDR1 SGHKS, CDR2 YYEKEE (reference sequence). V was pared by 3 bases and J by 7 bases, with 20 bases between. CDR3 in DNA: TGTGCCAGCAGCTACGATACGAGAAACTATGATAATGAGCAGTTCTTC. It specifies CASSYDTRNYDNEQFF.

On this clone itself: The same CDR3 is also encoded by other DNA sequences in this sample. The chain combines TRBV6-5 with TRBJ2-7; D may be TRBD1 or TRBD2 (5 bases each). The CDR3 contains 15 residues. Trimming removed 0 bases at V and 0 bases at J, with 9 bases between. Germline CDR1 and CDR2: MNHEY and SVGAGI. The CDR3 DNA sequence: TGTGCCAGCAGTTACTCGCCCGGGACCTCCTACGAGCAGTACTTC. This encodes CASSYSPGTSYEQYF.

This sequence joins TRBV10-3 and TRBJ2-1, with a possible D match to TRBD1 (5 bases). The CDR3 consists of 11 residues. Germline CDR1 ENHRY, CDR2 SYGVKD. V lost 11 bases, J lost 5 bases, and 10 bases lay in between. CDR3 in DNA: TGTGCCTCGGCAGGGAACAATGAGCAGTTCTTC. Residues: CASAGNNEQFF.

This chain uses TRBV5-5 with TRBJ2-7, with 10 positions matching TRBD1. The V and J ends lost 4 bases and 3 bases, in that order; junction bases with no gene match: 7. Germline V gives CDR1 SGHKS, CDR2 YYEKEE (reference sequence). CDR3 length: 15 residues. The CDR3 region is CASSTLGQGFYEQYF. CDR3 nucleotide sequence: TGTGCCAGCAGCACCCTGGGACAGGGGTTCTACGAGCAGTACTTC.

This chain uses TRBV10-2 with TRBJ2-2; 9 bases map to TRBD1. This CDR3 is built from 14 residues. J gave up 5 bases and V 6 bases, and 4 bases lay outside the gene matches. Germline values: CDR1 WSHSY, CDR2 SAAADI. CDR3 sequence reads: CASRGTGPTGELFF. CDR3 DNA sequence: TGCGCCAGCAGGGGGACAGGGCCAACCGGGGAGCTGTTTTTT.

The rearrangement uses TRBV5-5 and TRBJ2-7, with TRBD2 matching 14 bases. CDR3 length equals 15 residues. The V gene end was trimmed by 5 bases and the J gene end by 3 bases; junction bases not matched to a gene: 4. The germline CDR1 and CDR2 sequences are SGHKS and YYEKEE (reference sequence). The CDR3 region has the DNA TGTGCCAGCAGAGGGACTAGCGGGAGTATCTACGAGCAGTACTTC. It is translated as CASRGTSGSIYEQYF.

The chain couples TRBV18 to TRBJ2-7, with 7 positions matching TRBD2. Germline V CDR1 and CDR2: KGHSH, LQKENI. CDR3 length equals 16 residues. After removal of 0 bases from V and 7 bases from J, the junction contained 12 bases not matched to a gene. This chain's CDR3 is CASSPPNLAVQYEQYF. DNA for the CDR3: TGTGCCAGCTCACCACCGAATCTAGCGGTACAATATGAGCAGTACTTC.

Comment on this clone: The junction departs from the called germline gene at one end, perhaps through a read error. This chain uses TRBV7-3 with TRBJ2-5; the match to TRBD1 covers 7 bases. The germline V gene has CDR1 SGHTA and CDR2 FQGTGA. The CDR3 is 13 residues long. DNA of the CDR3: TGTGCCAGCAGCTTGGGACAGCCAGAGGCCCAGTACTTC. Protein sequence: CASSLGQPEAQYF.

A word on this clone: The sample carries other DNA sequences with the same CDR3. The chain uses TRBV20-1 and TRBJ2-1; D ambiguous. V was shortened by 6 bases and J by 3 bases, with 6 bases between the two germline ends. The CDR3 totals 11 residues. CDR1 and CDR2 (germline): DFQATT, SNEGSKA (reference sequence). CDR3 amino acids: CSAAVYNEQFF. As DNA, the CDR3 is TGCAGTGCGGCTGTCTACAATGAGCAGTTCTTC.

V and J are TRBV5-4 and TRBJ2-3, with a tentative D call TRBD1 (6 bases). With 4 bases removed from V and 1 base from J, the gap between germline ends came to 22 bases. CDR1 and CDR2 from the germline V gene are SGHNT and YYREEE (reference sequence). The CDR3 consists of 18 residues. The CDR3, as DNA: TGTGCCAGCAGCAAGGGGGTTTCAGGACTCTCTGGCACAGATACGCAGTATTTT. Translating it yields CASSKGVSGLSGTDTQYF.

This clone was counted once. The V and J genes are TRBV10-3 and TRBJ1-2, with 7 bases matching TRBD1. V trimming: 4 bases; J trimming: 0 bases; junction bases outside the gene matches: 17. CDR3 size: 19 residues. Germline V gives CDR1 ENHRY, CDR2 SYGVKD. The CDR3 loop reads CAISVRDRTRATANYGYTF. CDR3 coding DNA: TGTGCCATCAGTGTTCGGGACAGAACTAGAGCGACAGCTAACTATGGCTACACCTTC.

The rearrangement joins TRBV7-8 to TRBJ2-1; weak D call: TRBD2 (6 bases). CDR1 is SGHVS, CDR2 FQNEAQ, per germline. There are 15 residues in the CDR3. V was pared by 1 base and J by 3 bases, with 10 bases between. The CDR3 sequence is CASSLDGSRYNEQFF. The CDR3 DNA follows: TGTGCCAGCAGCTTAGACGGGAGTCGCTACAATGAGCAGTTCTTC.